Listed here are 14 T cell receptor beta chains from one sample, sequenced in a study of blood T cell repertoires in COVID-19. Sequenced by immunoSEQ multiplex PCR; TCRdb stores in-frame clones only, minus some. The sample yields more than 70,000 clones, about 81% seen once. Sequenced material: peripheral blood. The receptors here all came from a human donor in a cohort sampled during active COVID-19.

The chain couples TRBV5-1 to TRBJ1-3; D gene uncertain. Trimming removed 0 bases from V and 7 bases from J, with 11 bases in between. CDR3 size: 14 residues. Germline CDR1 reads SGHRS; CDR2 reads YFSETQ. The CDR3: CASSLGGGGNTIYF. The CDR3 DNA follows: TGCGCCAGCAGCTTGGGAGGAGGCGGCAACACCATATATTTT.

The chain combines TRBV20-1 with TRBJ1-2, with TRBD1 matching 10 bases. The CDR3 is 14 amino acids. The V gene end was trimmed by 3 bases and the J gene end by 5 bases; junction bases not matched to a gene: 6. Germline-derived CDR1 and CDR2 are DFQATT and SNEGSKA (reference sequence). The CDR3 loop is CSASTGQGGYGYTF. The CDR3 DNA reads TGCAGTGCTAGTACCGGACAGGGGGGATATGGCTACACCTTC.

The CDR3 region is CASSPETGRMNTEAFF. In DNA, the CDR3 is TGTGCCAGCTCACCAGAAACTGGGAGGATGAACACTGAAGCTTTCTTT. The genes are TRBV18 and TRBJ1-1; D unclear. Trimming removed 2 bases at V and 0 bases at J, with 13 bases between. The germline V gene encodes CDR1 KGHSH and CDR2 LQKENI. CDR3 size: 16 residues.

This clone has only one observation. The rearrangement links TRBV3-1 (or the pseudogene TRBV3-2) to TRBJ2-1; D might be TRBD1 (6 bases). Trimming left V 4 bases short and J 0 bases short, with 10 bases between. Germline CDR1 and CDR2: LGHDT and YNNKEL (reference sequence). The CDR3 is 15 residues long. CDR3 coding DNA: TGTGCCAGCAGCCTACAGGACAGCTCCTACAATGAGCAGTTCTTC. This codes for CASSLQDSSYNEQFF.

The chain has TRBV6-6 and TRBJ2-5; TRBD2 aligns across 9 bases. This CDR3 is built from 15 residues. V trimming: 0 bases; J trimming: 1 base; junction bases outside the gene matches: 0. CDR1 and CDR2 from the germline V gene are MNHNY and SVGAGI (reference sequence). The CDR3 DNA sequence: TGTGCCAGCAGTTACTCGGGACTAGCCCAAGAGACCCAGTACTTC. Its protein product is CASSYSGLAQETQYF.

This clone was picked up a small number of times. The V call is TRBV4-2, the J call TRBJ1-2; 9 bases agree with TRBD1. The CDR3 is 16 amino acids. J was trimmed by 6 bases and V by 0 bases; bases with no gene match: 8. The germline CDR1 and CDR2 sequences are LGHNA and YNFKEQ. CDR3 sequence reads: CASSQDLTGGVDGYTF. The CDR3 bases are TGTGCCAGCAGCCAAGACCTGACAGGGGGAGTAGATGGCTACACCTTC.

J is TRBJ2-5 and V is TRBV14, with 8 bases aligning to TRBD1. Germline CDR1 SGHDN, CDR2 FVKESK. The CDR3 spans 16 residues. V dropped 3 bases and J dropped 7; count of bases not matched to a gene: 13. This CDR3 reads CASSHFGTGGSGTQYF. The CDR3 DNA is TGTGCCAGCAGCCATTTCGGGACAGGCGGCTCTGGGACCCAGTACTTC.

The chain recombines TRBV5-1 with TRBJ2-5; maybe TRBD2 (7 bases). The germline gives CDR1 SGHRS, CDR2 YFSETQ. The CDR3 sequence is 15 residues long. Trimming removed 4 bases at V and 5 bases at J, with 18 bases between. DNA for the CDR3: TGCGCCAGCAGCACGCGGGGGCCTAGAGGGGAGACCCAGTACTTC. It translates to CASSTRGPRGETQYF.

The CDR3 nucleotides are TGTGCCAGCAGGGGGACAGGGGACTATGGCTACACCTTC. Its protein product is CASRGTGDYGYTF. The rearrangement links TRBV6-5 to TRBJ1-2, with 10 bases fitting TRBD1. The CDR3 spans 13 residues. Per the germline V gene, CDR1 is MNHEY and CDR2 is SVGAGI. V lost 6 bases to trimming and J lost 3 bases; unmatched junction nucleotides: 1.

This sequence joins TRBV15 and TRBJ1-2, with TRBD1 as a possible D gene (6 bases). There are 13 residues in the CDR3. V lost 1 base and J lost 8, with 11 bases in between. CDR1 and CDR2 (germline): LNHNV, YYDKDF (reference sequence). The CDR3 DNA follows: TGTGCCACCAGCAGAGTAGGGGGATACGGCTACACCTTC. Amino acids: CATSRVGGYGYTF.

The rearrangement joins TRBV2 to TRBJ2-7; 9 bases are a match to TRBD2. CDR1 SNHLY and CDR2 FYNNEI come from the germline V gene. There are 13 residues in the CDR3. V shed 8 bases, J shed 6 bases, and the junction held 8 bases outside the gene matches. For the CDR3, the DNA is TGTGCCAGCGGTCGGGCTAGCGGGGTCGAGCAGTACTTC. This gives the protein CASGRASGVEQYF.

The chain employs TRBV7-6 and TRBJ2-3; unclear D gene. The germline V and J ends were trimmed by 1 base and 0 bases, with 14 bases remaining between them. Germline V gives CDR1 SGHVS, CDR2 FNYEAQ. The CDR3 runs 17 residues. This CDR3 reads CASSLVTPSPSTDTQYF. The CDR3 DNA sequence: TGTGCCAGCAGCTTAGTAACCCCAAGCCCTAGCACAGATACGCAGTATTTT.

This chain joins TRBV3-1 (or the pseudogene TRBV3-2) and TRBJ2-1; D is perhaps TRBD2 (5 bases). The germline V gene encodes CDR1 LGHDT and CDR2 YNNKEL (reference sequence). V was pared by 0 bases and J by 9 bases, with 6 bases between. This CDR3 is built from 12 residues. The CDR3 loop is CASSQDRGEQFF. CDR3 nucleotide sequence: TGTGCCAGCAGCCAAGATCGGGGTGAGCAGTTCTTC.

J is TRBJ2-7 and V is TRBV10-3; 9 nucleotides line up with TRBD1. The CDR3 loop spans 15 amino acids. Per germline, CDR1 ENHRY and CDR2 SYGVKD. V lost 0 bases, J lost 4 bases, and 4 bases stayed unmatched. CDR3 sequence: CAISESDRGWYEQYF. CDR3 nucleotides: TGTGCCATCAGTGAGTCTGACAGGGGGTGGTACGAGCAGTACTTC.